The present entry profiles one T cell receptor (beta chain) with its context. Authors' analysis steps: Cell counts per sample came from amplifying reference gene primers. Assay: immunoSEQ multiplex PCR; the TCRdb copy retains only in-frame clones and omits some. D and trimming were read from the DNA, whereas the V and J calls and clone size are those reported in that table. The data hold around 160,000 clones, with over 85% observed a single time. The sample originates from a study of blood T cell repertoires in COVID-19. Study context: Donors in the United States, Italy and Spain gave samples during acute or convalescent COVID-19. In each case, the material was cDNA or gDNA derived from T cells, B-cell-depleted T cells, or PBMCs.

Deletions cut 3 bases from V and 7 bases from J, with 12 bases between. CDR3 size: 13 residues. Germline CDR1 is KGHSH and CDR2 is LQKENI. The source is a man between 60 and 75 years old with active or convalescent COVID-19. The specimen sequenced was peripheral blood. The chain employs TRBV18 and TRBJ1-1; D remains unclear. The CDR3 protein is CASSPPLRYEAFF. The CDR3 region has the DNA TGTGCCAGCTCACCCCCTCTCCGTTATGAAGCTTTCTTT.